A single sample gave rise to the 4 T cell receptor beta chains below, sequenced in a study of T cell responses to AZD1222 COVID-19 vaccine. Using immunoSEQ multiplex PCR, the repertoire was profiled, and TCRdb retains in-frame clones only, with some absent. The sample includes about 140,000 clones, approximately 85% of them seen just once. Specimen: peripheral blood, collected 28 days after the second dose of the MenACWY control vaccine. Receptors originate from an adult who received the MenACWY meningococcal vaccine as a control.

This sequence joins TRBV20-1 and TRBJ2-2, with 10 positions matching TRBD2. The CDR3 is 16 amino acids. The J segment lost 4 bases and the V segment lost 3 bases, leaving 8 bases of the junction unmatched. Germline V gene data show CDR1 as DFQATT and CDR2 as SNEGSKA (reference sequence). CDR3 amino acids: CSASKASGSGTGELFF. Written as DNA, the CDR3 is TGCAGTGCTAGTAAGGCTAGCGGGAGTGGCACCGGGGAGCTGTTTTTT.

This clone occurred once. The chain combines TRBV9 with TRBJ2-1, with D unresolved. Germline-derived CDR1 and CDR2 are SGDLS and YYNGEE. This CDR3 is 14 amino acids long. The germline V and J ends were trimmed by 0 bases and 2 bases, with 6 bases remaining between them. The CDR3: CASSVAGTYNEQFF. CDR3 DNA sequence: TGTGCCAGCAGCGTAGCGGGTACCTACAATGAGCAGTTCTTC.

The rearrangement links TRBV19 to TRBJ1-5; no reliable D call. The V end was cut by 3 bases, the J end by 6 bases, with 9 bases between. CDR3 size: 13 residues. Germline-derived CDR1 and CDR2 are LNHDA and SQIVND (reference sequence). The CDR3 loop is CASSIDRAQPQHF. For the CDR3, the DNA is TGTGCCAGTAGTATTGATAGGGCTCAGCCCCAGCATTTT.

The V gene is TRBV19, the J gene TRBJ1-4; D remains unclear. CDR3 length: 15 residues. The V gene's germline CDR1 is LNHDA and CDR2 SQIVND (reference sequence). V gave up 3 bases and J gave up 7 bases, with 15 bases separating them. The CDR3 spells CASSIGWVVTEKLFF. Here the CDR3 DNA reads TGTGCCAGTAGTATCGGTTGGGTTGTGACTGAAAAACTGTTTTTT.